The 3 T cell receptor beta chains presented below share a single source sample, sequenced in a study of post-analysis software for immune sequencing data. These TCRs are of unknown antigen specificity. Broader study findings: TRBV5-6, TRBV5-1 and TRBV20-1 belonged to a set of roughly five TRBV segments that were more frequent in patients than controls.

Unique-molecular-identifier-tagged TCR beta cDNA libraries were used. One entry per CDR3 protein, called by TCRdb with MiXCR from the PCR reads. The sample has over 150,000 distinct CDR3 sequences, approximately 30% seen once; the top ten hold over 1.2%. The specimen was blood. The receptors stem from a girl aged 10-17 years with multiple sclerosis.

This clonotype was counted a few times. The CDR3 is CASSSTTVAYGYTF. CDR3 nucleotide sequence: TGTGCCAGCAGCTCTACGACAGTGGCTTACGGCTACACCTTC. The chain uses TRBV6-1 and TRBJ1-2, with a weak D call TRBD1 (5 bases). V was cut by 6 bases and J by 8 bases, with 19 bases left in between. CDR1 is MNHNS, CDR2 SASEGT, per germline. The CDR3 totals 14 residues.

The genes are TRBV20-1 and TRBJ2-5, with TRBD1 matching 7 bases. The DNA end favors TRBJ2-7, so the J call may be wrong. The germline gives CDR1 DFQATT, CDR2 SNEGSKA (reference sequence). This CDR3 is 13 amino acids long. The CDR3 here is CSAAYGTGDEQYF. CDR3 coding DNA: TGCAGTGCCGCCTACGGTACAGGGGACGAGCAGTACTTC.

This clonotype has a handful of counts. The genes are TRBV7-9 and TRBJ2-5; D is possibly TRBD1 (7 bases). Trimming shortened V by 2 bases and J by 5 bases, and 15 bases separated the two germline ends. There are 15 residues in the CDR3. CDR1 and CDR2 from the germline V gene are SEHNR and FQNEAQ (reference sequence). Here the CDR3 DNA reads TGTGCCAGCAGCTTAAAAGCGACAGGGAGGGAGACCCAGTACTTC. This codes for CASSLKATGRETQYF.